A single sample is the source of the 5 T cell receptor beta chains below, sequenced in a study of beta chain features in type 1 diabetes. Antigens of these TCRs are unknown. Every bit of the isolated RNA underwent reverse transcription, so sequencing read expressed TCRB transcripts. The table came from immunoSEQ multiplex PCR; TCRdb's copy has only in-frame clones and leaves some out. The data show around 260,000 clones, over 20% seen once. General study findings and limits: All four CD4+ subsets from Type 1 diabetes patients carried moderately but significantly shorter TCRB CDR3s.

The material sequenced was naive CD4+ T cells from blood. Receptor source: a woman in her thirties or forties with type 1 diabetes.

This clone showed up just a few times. CDR3 DNA sequence: TGTGCCAGCAGCGTAGTAGGGGAGGGCCCCGGGGAGCTGTTTTTT. Its protein product is CASSVVGEGPGELFF. The gene calls are TRBV9 and TRBJ2-2, with 7 bases aligning to TRBD2. Unmatched junction bases numbered 5, after V lost 0 bases and J lost 6 bases. The germline gives CDR1 SGDLS, CDR2 YYNGEE. This CDR3 has 15 amino acids.

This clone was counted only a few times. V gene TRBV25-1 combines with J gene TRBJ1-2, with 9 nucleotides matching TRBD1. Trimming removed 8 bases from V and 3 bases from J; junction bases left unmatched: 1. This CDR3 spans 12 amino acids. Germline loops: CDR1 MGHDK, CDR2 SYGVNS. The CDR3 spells CASGDRDYGYTF. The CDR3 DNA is TGTGCCAGCGGGGACAGGGACTATGGCTACACCTTC.

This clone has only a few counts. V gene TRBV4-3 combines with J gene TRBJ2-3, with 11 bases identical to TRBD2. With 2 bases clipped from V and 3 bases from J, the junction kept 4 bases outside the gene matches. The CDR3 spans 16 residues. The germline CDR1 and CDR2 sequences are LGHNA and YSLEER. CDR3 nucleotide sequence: TGCGCCAGCAGCCAATTGTTAGCGGGAGGGACAGATACGCAGTATTTT. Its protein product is CASSQLLAGGTDTQYF.

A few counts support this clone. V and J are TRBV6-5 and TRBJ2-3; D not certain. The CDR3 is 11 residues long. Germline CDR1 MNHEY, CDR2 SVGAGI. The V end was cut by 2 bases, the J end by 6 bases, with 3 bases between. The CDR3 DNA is TGTGCCAGCAGTTACCGGGATACGCAGTATTTT. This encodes CASSYRDTQYF.

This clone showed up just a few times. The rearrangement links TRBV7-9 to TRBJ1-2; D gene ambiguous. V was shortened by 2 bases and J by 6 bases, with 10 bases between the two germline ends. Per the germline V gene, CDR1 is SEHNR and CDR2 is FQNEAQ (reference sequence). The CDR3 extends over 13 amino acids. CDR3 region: CASSLRAAHGYTF. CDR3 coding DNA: TGTGCCAGCAGCTTACGCGCCGCCCATGGCTACACCTTC.